This TCR beta chain is from a study of T cell responses to AZD1222 COVID-19 vaccine. Study as a whole: Analysis merged second doses at about 4 or about 12 weeks.

Libraries were prepared by immunoSEQ multiplex PCR; TCRdb keeps only in-frame clonotypes and omits some of them. The sample carries about 160,000 clones, just over 90% recorded once. This clone was counted only a few times. Its antigen is not identified. Because the CDR3's place on the DNA is in doubt, the DNA is left out and the CDR3 is given as listed by TCRdb. Including both end residues, the CDR3 is 15 amino acids long. Germline loops: CDR1 SGHTA, CDR2 FQGTGA. Study-wide results and caveats: In the spike-specific TCR repertoire, nearly half reportedly target unmutated variant regions. Compared with day 0, the breadth and depth of the Spike-specific TCR repertoire rose significantly after two doses of AZD1222.

This TCR came from an adult in good health. The chain joins TRBV7-3 to TRBJ2-1. The sample was peripheral blood, taken on day 0 of AZD1222 vaccination. The CDR3: CASSFGPGRSNEQFF.